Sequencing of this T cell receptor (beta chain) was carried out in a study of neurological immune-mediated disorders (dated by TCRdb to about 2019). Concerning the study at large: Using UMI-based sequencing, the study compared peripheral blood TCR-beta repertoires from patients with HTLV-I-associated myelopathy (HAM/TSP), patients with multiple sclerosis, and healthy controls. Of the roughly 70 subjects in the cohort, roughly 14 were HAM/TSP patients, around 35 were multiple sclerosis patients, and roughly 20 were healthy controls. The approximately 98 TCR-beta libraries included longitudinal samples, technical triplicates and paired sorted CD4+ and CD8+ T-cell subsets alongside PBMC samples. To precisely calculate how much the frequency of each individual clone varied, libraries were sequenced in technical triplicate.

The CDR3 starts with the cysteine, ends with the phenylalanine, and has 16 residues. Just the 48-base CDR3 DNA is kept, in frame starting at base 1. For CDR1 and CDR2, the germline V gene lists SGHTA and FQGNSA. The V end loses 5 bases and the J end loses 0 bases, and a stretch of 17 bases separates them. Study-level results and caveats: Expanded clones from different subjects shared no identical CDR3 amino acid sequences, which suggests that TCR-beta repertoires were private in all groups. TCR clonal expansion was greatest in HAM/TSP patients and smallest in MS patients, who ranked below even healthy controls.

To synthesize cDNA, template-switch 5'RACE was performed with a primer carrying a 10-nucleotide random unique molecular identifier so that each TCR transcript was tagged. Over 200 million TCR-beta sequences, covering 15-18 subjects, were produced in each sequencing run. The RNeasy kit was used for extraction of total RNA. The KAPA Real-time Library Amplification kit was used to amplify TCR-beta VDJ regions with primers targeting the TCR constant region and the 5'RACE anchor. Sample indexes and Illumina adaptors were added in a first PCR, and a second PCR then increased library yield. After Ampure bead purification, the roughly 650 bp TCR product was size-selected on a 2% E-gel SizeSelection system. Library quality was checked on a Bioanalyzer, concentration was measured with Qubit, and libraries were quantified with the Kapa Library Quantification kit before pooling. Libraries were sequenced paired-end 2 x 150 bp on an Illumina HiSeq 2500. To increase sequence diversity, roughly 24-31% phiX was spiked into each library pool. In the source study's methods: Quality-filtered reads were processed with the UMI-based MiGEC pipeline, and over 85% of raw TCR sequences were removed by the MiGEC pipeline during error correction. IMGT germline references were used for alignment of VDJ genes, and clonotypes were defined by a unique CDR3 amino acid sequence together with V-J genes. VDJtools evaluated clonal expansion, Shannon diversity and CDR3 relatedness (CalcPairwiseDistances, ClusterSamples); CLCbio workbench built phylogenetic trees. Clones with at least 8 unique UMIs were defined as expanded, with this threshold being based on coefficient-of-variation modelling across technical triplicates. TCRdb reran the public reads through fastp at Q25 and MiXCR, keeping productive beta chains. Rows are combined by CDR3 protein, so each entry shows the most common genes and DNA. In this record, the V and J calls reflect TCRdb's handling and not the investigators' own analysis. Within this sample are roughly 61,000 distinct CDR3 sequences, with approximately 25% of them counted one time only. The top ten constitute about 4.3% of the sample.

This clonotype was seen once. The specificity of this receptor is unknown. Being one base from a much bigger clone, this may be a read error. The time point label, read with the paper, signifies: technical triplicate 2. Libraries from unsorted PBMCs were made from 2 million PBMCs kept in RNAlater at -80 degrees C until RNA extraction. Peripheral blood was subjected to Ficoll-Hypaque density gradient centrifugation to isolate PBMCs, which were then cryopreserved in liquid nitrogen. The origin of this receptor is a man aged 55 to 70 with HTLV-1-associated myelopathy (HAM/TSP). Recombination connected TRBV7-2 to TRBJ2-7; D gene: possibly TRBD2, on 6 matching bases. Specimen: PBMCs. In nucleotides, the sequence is TGTGCCAGCAGCCCGACGCTATCGGGAGACTCCTACGAGCAGTACTTC. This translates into CASSPTLSGDSYEQYF.